A selection of T cell receptor beta chains follows, all from one sample in a study of blood T cell repertoires in COVID-19. The protocol was immunoSEQ multiplex PCR, while the TCRdb copy is restricted to in-frame clones and leaves out a portion. The sample holds 400,000 or so clones, about 89% seen once. Source material: peripheral blood. The source is a woman aged 40 to 50 with COVID-19, enrolled during active disease. CDR3s include the opening cysteine and the closing phenylalanine or tryptophan. The order of the fields is J gene, V gene, D gene, clone size, CDR3 protein, CDR3 DNA. The D gene is left open where the match is weak. A clone size is listed for some rows: how often the clone was seen (once, few, many), or a class if it is expanded.

>TRBJ1-2|TRBV24-1|-|-
CATSGRNYGYTF
TGTGCCACCAGTGGGAGAAACTATGGCTACACCTTC
>TRBJ1-6|TRBV7-2|TRBD1|-
CASSLGQVRDSPLHF
TGTGCCAGCAGCCTGGGACAGGTTAGGGATTCACCCCTCCACTTT
>TRBJ1-2|TRBV7-2|TRBD1|-
CASSPGTGGYGYTF
TGTGCCAGCAGCCCAGGGACAGGGGGCTATGGCTACACCTTC
>TRBJ2-1|TRBV3-1/TRBV3-2|TRBD2|-
CASRPKREATSPLSSYNEQFF
TGTGCCAGCAGACCTAAACGAGAGGCGACTAGCCCTCTTAGCTCCTACAATGAGCAGTTCTTC
>TRBJ2-5|TRBV9|-|-
CASSVGTGSGSSETQYF
TGTGCCAGCAGCGTAGGTACAGGGTCAGGGTCATCGGAGACCCAGTACTTC
>TRBJ2-7|TRBV5-1|TRBD2|-
CASSMTSVEDEQYF
TGCGCCAGCAGCATGACTAGCGTCGAGGACGAGCAGTACTTC
>TRBJ1-1|TRBV9|-|-
CASSREWAGAEAFF
TGTGCCAGCAGCCGGGAATGGGCAGGGGCTGAAGCTTTCTTT
>TRBJ1-5|TRBV6-5|-|-
CASRTGTLNQPQHF
TGTGCCAGCAGGACGGGGACACTTAATCAGCCCCAGCATTTT
>TRBJ1-1|TRBV5-6|-|few
CASSFGGRANTEAFF
TGTGCCAGCAGCTTTGGTGGCAGGGCAAACACTGAAGCTTTCTTT
>TRBJ1-2|TRBV28|-|-
CASSRGGQPYGYTF
TGTGCCAGCAGCCGGGGGGGACAACCCTATGGCTACACCTTC
>TRBJ1-1|TRBV10-3|-|-
CAISGVLNTEAFF
TGTGCCATCAGCGGGGTATTGAACACTGAAGCTTTCTTT
>TRBJ2-7|TRBV2|-|-
CACPLTPYRAIGSEQYF
TGTGCCTGCCCCCTCACCCCCTACAGGGCGATTGGAAGCGAGCAGTACTTC
>TRBJ1-2|TRBV6-5|-|-
CASRPQGSLNYGYTF
TGTGCCAGCAGACCCCAGGGGTCCTTAAACTATGGCTACACCTTC
>TRBJ1-1|TRBV21-1|-|-
CASSFESGQGSFF
TGTGCCAGCAGCTTCGAAAGTGGACAGGGGTCTTTCTTT
>TRBJ1-6|TRBV25-1|-|-
CASSEYGQQNSPLHF
TGTGCCAGCAGTGAATACGGACAGCAGAATTCACCCCTCCACTTT
>TRBJ1-6|TRBV6-5|-|-
CATTPGGRSPLHF
TGTGCCACCACCCCCGGAGGACGGTCACCCCTCCACTTT
>TRBJ2-3|TRBV11-3|TRBD1|-
CASSSAGTGGTDTQYF
TGTGCCAGCAGCTCTGCCGGGACAGGCGGCACAGATACGCAGTATTTT
>TRBJ2-5|TRBV7-2|TRBD1|-
CASSGTGVQQTQYF
TGTGCCAGCAGCGGGACAGGGGTTCAACAGACCCAGTACTTC
>TRBJ1-1|TRBV19|TRBD1|-
CASSTGPPRSRGHTEAFF
TGTGCCAGTAGTACAGGTCCTCCGCGGTCCAGGGGGCACACTGAAGCTTTCTTT
>TRBJ1-1|TRBV27|TRBD1|-
CASSLWAPDRGVGNTEAFF
TGTGCCAGCAGTTTATGGGCCCCGGACAGGGGGGTAGGAAACACTGAAGCTTTCTTT
>TRBJ1-3|TRBV7-8|-|-
CASSRDGSGNTIYF
TGTGCCAGCAGCCGAGACGGGTCCGGAAACACCATATATTTT
>TRBJ1-3|TRBV5-4|-|-
CASSFGGSSGNTIYF
TGTGCCAGCAGCTTCGGGGGTAGTTCTGGAAACACCATATATTTT
>TRBJ2-1|TRBV19|TRBD2|-
CASSSGSYNEQFF
TGTGCCAGTAGTAGCGGGAGCTACAATGAGCAGTTCTTC
>TRBJ1-1|TRBV16|-|-
CASKMGQLNTEAFF
TGTGCCAGCAAAATGGGGCAGCTGAACACTGAAGCTTTCTTT
>TRBJ2-7|TRBV19|TRBD1|once
CASSIGGTGMGYEQYF
TGTGCCAGTAGTATTGGAGGGACAGGTATGGGGTACGAGCAGTACTTC
>TRBJ2-1|TRBV6-4|-|-
CASSDFGGGEQFF
TGTGCCAGCAGTGATTTCGGGGGAGGTGAGCAGTTCTTC
>TRBJ1-4|TRBV6-1|-|-
CASEWAAKEKLFF
TGTGCCAGTGAGTGGGCTGCTAAAGAAAAACTGTTTTTT
>TRBJ1-2|TRBV5-8|-|-
CASSLLANYGYTF
TGTGCCAGCAGCTTGTTAGCTAACTATGGCTACACCTTC
>TRBJ2-5|TRBV5-1|-|-
CASSQGGEETQYF
TGCGCCAGCAGCCAGGGGGGAGAAGAGACCCAGTACTTC
>TRBJ1-5|TRBV6-6|-|-
CASSFRQRNQPQHF
TGTGCCAGCAGCTTCCGACAGCGCAATCAGCCCCAGCATTTT
>TRBJ1-2|TRBV5-6|TRBD1|-
CASSPTGQGQVGYTF
TGTGCCAGCAGCCCCACAGGCCAGGGACAGGTCGGCTACACCTTC
>TRBJ2-1|TRBV29-1|-|-
CTDTRTYNEQFF
TGCACCGACACCCGGACCTACAATGAGCAGTTCTTC
>TRBJ1-3|TRBV6-5|TRBD1|-
CASINRGATGNTIYF
TGTGCCAGCATCAACAGGGGCGCAACTGGAAACACCATATATTTT
>TRBJ1-2|TRBV6-5|TRBD1|-
CASGQGHGYTF
TGTGCCAGCGGACAGGGGCATGGCTACACCTTC
>TRBJ2-7|TRBV7-6|-|-
CASSLGTFGYEQYF
TGTGCCAGCAGCCTCGGGACATTTGGTTACGAGCAGTACTTC
>TRBJ2-5|TRBV7-9|TRBD1|once
CASSLRDREETQYF
TGTGCCAGCAGCTTAAGAGACAGGGAAGAGACCCAGTACTTC
>TRBJ1-6|TRBV4-1|-|-
CASSGRLGWDSPLPYNSPLHF
TGCGCCAGCAGCGGTAGGCTGGGATGGGACTCGCCGCTTCCCTATAATTCACCCCTCCACTTT
>TRBJ2-7|TRBV28|TRBD1|few
CASRPSWGTGVPYEQYF
TGTGCCAGCAGACCCAGTTGGGGGACAGGGGTACCCTACGAGCAGTACTTC
>TRBJ2-1|TRBV7-3|-|once
CASSLTGHSYNEQFF
TGTGCCAGCAGCTTAACGGGACACTCCTACAATGAGCAGTTCTTC
>TRBJ2-2|TRBV7-3|TRBD2|-
CASSASGGVNTGELFF
TGTGCCAGCAGCGCCAGCGGGGGGGTGAACACCGGGGAGCTGTTTTTT
>TRBJ2-1|TRBV4-1|TRBD1|-
CASSQGRDRDDHEQFF
TGCGCCAGCAGCCAGGGCCGGGACAGGGATGATCATGAGCAGTTCTTC
>TRBJ1-5|TRBV5-1|-|-
CASSPGPDRPGQPQHF
TGCGCCAGCAGCCCTGGACCTGACAGGCCCGGTCAGCCCCAGCATTTT
>TRBJ1-2|TRBV7-2|TRBD1|-
CASSPWTGGDYGYTF
TGTGCCAGCAGCCCCTGGACAGGGGGGGACTATGGCTACACCTTC
>TRBJ1-1|TRBV6-5|TRBD1|once
CASRETGRAFF
TGTGCCAGCAGAGAGACAGGGAGAGCTTTCTTT
>TRBJ1-1|TRBV5-1|-|-
CASSLIGGEAFF
TGCGCCAGCAGCTTGATAGGGGGTGAAGCTTTCTTT
>TRBJ2-1|TRBV28|-|-
CASLRQAGTYNEQFF
TGTGCCAGTTTACGGCAGGCGGGAACCTACAATGAGCAGTTCTTC
>TRBJ1-5|TRBV19|-|-
CASSIPSQPQHF
TGTGCCAGTAGTATTCCGAGCCAGCCCCAGCATTTT
>TRBJ2-3|TRBV12-3/TRBV12-4|-|-
CASSFRLTDTQYF
TGTGCCAGCAGTTTCAGGCTAACAGATACGCAGTATTTT
>TRBJ1-2|TRBV20-1|-|-
CSALKQYGYTF
TGCAGTGCTTTGAAACAATATGGCTACACCTTC
>TRBJ2-3|TRBV12-5|TRBD2|-
CASGLDQRETQYF
TGTGCTAGTGGTTTGGACCAGCGGGAGACGCAGTATTTT
>TRBJ1-2|TRBV11-1|-|-
CASSRRWGDGYTF
TGTGCCAGCAGCCGCAGGTGGGGAGATGGCTACACCTTC
>TRBJ2-1|TRBV9|-|-
CASSVPDSDEQFF
TGTGCCAGCAGCGTTCCCGATAGCGATGAGCAGTTCTTC
>TRBJ1-2|TRBV4-2|-|-
CASSQDRLENYGYTF
TGTGCCAGCAGCCAAGATCGACTAGAAAACTATGGCTACACCTTC
>TRBJ2-7|TRBV5-1|-|-
CASSSRLGRVYEQYF
TGCGCCAGCAGCTCCCGGCTCGGTCGGGTCTACGAGCAGTACTTC
>TRBJ1-5|TRBV27|-|-
CASSLREGNQPQHF
TGTGCCAGCAGTTTGAGGGAAGGGAACCAGCCCCAGCATTTT
>TRBJ1-1|TRBV10-3|TRBD1|-
CAISRWTGDTEAFF
TGTGCCATCAGTCGTTGGACAGGGGATACTGAAGCTTTCTTT
>TRBJ1-1|TRBV5-1|TRBD1|-
CASNPTGQFVTEAFF
TGCGCCAGCAACCCGACGGGACAGTTCGTCACTGAAGCTTTCTTT
>TRBJ2-3|TRBV28|-|-
CASITSWGLGDTQYF
TGTGCCAGCATAACATCTTGGGGGCTAGGAGATACGCAGTATTTT
>TRBJ2-3|TRBV7-6|TRBD2|-
CASSPRTSGFTDTQYF
TGTGCCAGCAGCCCCCGGACTAGCGGCTTCACAGATACGCAGTATTTT
>TRBJ1-6|TRBV9|-|-
CASSGRGANNSPLHF
TGTGCCAGCAGCGGACGGGGGGCTAATAATTCACCCCTCCACTTT